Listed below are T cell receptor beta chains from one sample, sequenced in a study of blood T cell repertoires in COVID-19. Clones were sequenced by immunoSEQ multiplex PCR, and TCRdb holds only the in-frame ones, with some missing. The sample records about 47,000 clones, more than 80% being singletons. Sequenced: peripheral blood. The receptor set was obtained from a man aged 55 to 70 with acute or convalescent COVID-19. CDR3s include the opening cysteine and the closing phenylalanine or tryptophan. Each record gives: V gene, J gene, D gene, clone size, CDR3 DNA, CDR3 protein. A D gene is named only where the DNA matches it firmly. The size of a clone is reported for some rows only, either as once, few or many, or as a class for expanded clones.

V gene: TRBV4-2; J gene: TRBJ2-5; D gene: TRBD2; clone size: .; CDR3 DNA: TGTGCCAGCAGCCAAGATTGGCGGGGGGGCTTGGAGACCCAGTACTTC; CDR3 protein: CASSQDWRGGLETQYF
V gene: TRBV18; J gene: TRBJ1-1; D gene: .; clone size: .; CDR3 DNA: TGTGCCAGCTCACCAGTGGTGGGCGGGGTGGCTTTCTTT; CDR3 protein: CASSPVVGGVAFF
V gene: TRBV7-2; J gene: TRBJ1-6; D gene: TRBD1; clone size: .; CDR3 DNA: TGTGCCAGCAGCTCTCCGGGACAGGGGGCGCCGAATTCACCCCTCCACTTT; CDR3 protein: CASSSPGQGAPNSPLHF
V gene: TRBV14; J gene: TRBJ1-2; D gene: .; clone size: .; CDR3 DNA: TGTGCCAGCAGCCAACAACAGGGCTATGGCTACACCTTC; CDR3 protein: CASSQQQGYGYTF
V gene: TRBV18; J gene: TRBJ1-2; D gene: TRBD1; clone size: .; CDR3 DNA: TGTGCCAGCTCTCCAGGACAGGAATATGGCTACACCTTC; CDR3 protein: CASSPGQEYGYTF
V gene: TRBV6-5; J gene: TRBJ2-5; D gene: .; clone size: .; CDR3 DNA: TGTGCCAGCAGGTCTGACTCGCCGCGAGAGACCCAGTACTTC; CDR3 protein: CASRSDSPRETQYF
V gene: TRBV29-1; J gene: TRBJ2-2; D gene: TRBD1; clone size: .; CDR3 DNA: TGCAGCGTGTCCGGGACAGGGGGGACCGGGGAGCTGTTTTTT; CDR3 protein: CSVSGTGGTGELFF
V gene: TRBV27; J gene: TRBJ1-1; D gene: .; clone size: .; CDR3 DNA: TGTGCCAGCAGTTGGTCGGGAAACACTGAAGCTTTCTTT; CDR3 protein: CASSWSGNTEAFF
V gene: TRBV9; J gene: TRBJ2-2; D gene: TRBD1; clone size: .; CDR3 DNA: TGTGCCAGCAGCCCACAGGGGATTACCGGGGAGCTGTTTTTT; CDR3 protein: CASSPQGITGELFF
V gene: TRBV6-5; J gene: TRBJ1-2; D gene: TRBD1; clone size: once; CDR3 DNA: TGTGCCAGCAGTTACCGACAGGGGCATGGCTACACCTTC; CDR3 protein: CASSYRQGHGYTF
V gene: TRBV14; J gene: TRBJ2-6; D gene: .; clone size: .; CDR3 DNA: TGTGCCAGCAGCCCAGGGGCCAACGTCCTGACTTTC; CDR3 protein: CASSPGANVLTF
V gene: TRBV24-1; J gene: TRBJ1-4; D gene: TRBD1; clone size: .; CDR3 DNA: TGTGCCACCAGTGATACAGGGGTGGATGAAAAACTGTTTTTT; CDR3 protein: CATSDTGVDEKLFF
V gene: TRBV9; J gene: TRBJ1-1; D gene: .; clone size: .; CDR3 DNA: TGTGCCAGCAGCGTAGGTGGGGTTGGGGGGACTGAAGCTTTCTTT; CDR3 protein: CASSVGGVGGTEAFF
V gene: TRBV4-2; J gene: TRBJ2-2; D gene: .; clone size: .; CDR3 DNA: TGTGCCAGCAGCTGGGACACCGAGAGGGGGGAGCTGTTTTTT; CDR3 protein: CASSWDTERGELFF
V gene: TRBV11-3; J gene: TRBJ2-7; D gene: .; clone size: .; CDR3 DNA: TGTGCCAGCAGCAAGGACAGTACCTACGAGCAGTACTTC; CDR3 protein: CASSKDSTYEQYF
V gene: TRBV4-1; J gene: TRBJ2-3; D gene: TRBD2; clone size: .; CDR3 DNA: TGCGCCAGCAGCCAAGCGGGTAGCGGGGGGGCAGATACGCAGTATTTT; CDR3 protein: CASSQAGSGGADTQYF
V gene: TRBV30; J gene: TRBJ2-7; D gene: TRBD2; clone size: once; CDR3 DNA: TGTGCCTGGAGTAAAAACGGGGGGGCTGGATTCTTCAACGAGCAGTACTTC; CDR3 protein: CAWSKNGGAGFFNEQYF
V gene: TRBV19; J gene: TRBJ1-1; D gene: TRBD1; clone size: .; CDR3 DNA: TGTGCCAGTAGTATAGAGACCGGGACAGGGAACACTGAAGCTTTCTTT; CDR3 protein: CASSIETGTGNTEAFF
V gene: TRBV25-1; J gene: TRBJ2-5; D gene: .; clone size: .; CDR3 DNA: TGTGCCAGCAGTGAATATGTCCGGTCGGAGACCCAGTACTTC; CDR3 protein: CASSEYVRSETQYF
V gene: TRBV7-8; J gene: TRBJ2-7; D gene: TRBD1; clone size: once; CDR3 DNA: TGTGCCAGCAGCTTAAGGGGGCACGAGCAGTACTTC; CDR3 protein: CASSLRGHEQYF
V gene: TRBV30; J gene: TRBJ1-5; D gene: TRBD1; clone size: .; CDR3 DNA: TGTGCCTGGAGTGTACGCAGGGGGCGAGGTGGCGATCAGCCCCAGCATTTT; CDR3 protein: CAWSVRRGRGGDQPQHF
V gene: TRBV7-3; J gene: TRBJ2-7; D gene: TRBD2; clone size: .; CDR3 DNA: TGTGCCAGCAGCTTACAGGGAGGGGACTCCTACGAGCAGTACTTC; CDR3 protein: CASSLQGGDSYEQYF
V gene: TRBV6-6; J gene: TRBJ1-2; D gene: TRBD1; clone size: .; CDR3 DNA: TGTGCCAGCAGCCTTACCACAGGGGACTATGGCTACACCTTC; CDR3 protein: CASSLTTGDYGYTF
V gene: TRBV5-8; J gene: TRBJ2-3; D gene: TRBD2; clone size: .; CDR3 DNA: TGTGCCAGCAGCTTGGAGGGACTAGCGGGCTCCGGCACAGATACGCAGTATTTT; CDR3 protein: CASSLEGLAGSGTDTQYF
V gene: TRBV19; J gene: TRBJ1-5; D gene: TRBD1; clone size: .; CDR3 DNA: TGTGCCAGTAGTATCGGACAGGGGGCATCTCAGCCCCAGCATTTT; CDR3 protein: CASSIGQGASQPQHF
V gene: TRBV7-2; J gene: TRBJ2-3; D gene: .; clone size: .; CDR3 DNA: TGTGCCAGCACGGGGGTGGCAGATACGCAGTATTTT; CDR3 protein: CASTGVADTQYF
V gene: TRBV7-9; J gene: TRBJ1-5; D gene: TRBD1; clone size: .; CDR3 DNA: TGTGCCAGCAGCCGACAGGGTAGAGGTCAGCCCCAGCATTTT; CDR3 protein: CASSRQGRGQPQHF
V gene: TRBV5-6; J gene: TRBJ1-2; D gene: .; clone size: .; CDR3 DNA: TGTGCCAGCAGCTTGGCACAGGCATATGGCTACACCTTC; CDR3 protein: CASSLAQAYGYTF